This TCR beta chain was obtained from a study of T cells in Graves' hyperthyroidism and ophthalmopathy. Amplified TCR beta CDR3 regions came from RNA transcripts. The HTBI primer set drove a first-round RT-PCR of the TCR CDR3. From the multiplex PCR reads, TCRdb called clonotypes with MiXCR, one entry per CDR3 protein. The table has 340,000 or so distinct CDR3 sequences, 21% seen once. Many counts were recorded for this clonotype. The V and J ends lost 4 bases and 2 bases respectively, with 23 bases between them. Germline V lookup: CDR1 DFQATT, CDR2 SNEGSKA (reference sequence). CDR3 length: 17 residues.

The receptor's source is a woman aged 50 to 65 with Graves' hyperthyroidism. The sequenced material came from blood. The chain joins TRBV20-1 to TRBJ2-5; no reliable D call. The CDR3 DNA follows: TGCAGTGCTAAAACAAGGGTATGGTCTAGTGTACAAGAGACCCAGTACTTC. Translating it yields CSAKTRVWSSVQETQYF.